The rows below give T cell receptor beta chains drawn from one sample of a study of shared clonotypes between healthy human individuals. This table comes from immunoSEQ multiplex PCR, and its TCRdb copy is limited to in-frame clones, with some not included. This sample has roughly 2,000,000 clones; about 94% occur once, and the top ten carry over 1.5%. Material: naive CD8+ T cells from PBMCs. These receptors all come from a man aged 18 to 35 in good health. Some clones in this sample may be carry-over from other donors' samples. Both conserved end residues are part of each CDR3. A D gene is named only where the DNA matches it firmly. Size is omitted from some rows. Given values are once, few, many or a class for expanded clones.

V gene	D gene	clone size	J gene	CDR3 protein	CDR3 DNA
TRBV7-9	-	-	TRBJ2-2	CASSLVTNTGELFF	TGTGCCAGCAGCTTAGTTACAAACACCGGGGAGCTGTTTTTT
TRBV27	TRBD1	-	TRBJ2-5	CASRTRDRGRIRETQYF	TGTGCCAGCAGGACCCGGGACAGGGGACGAATCCGGGAGACCCAGTACTTC
TRBV5-1	TRBD2	-	TRBJ2-7	CASSIRLAGVSSYEQYF	TGCGCCAGCAGCATACGACTAGCGGGGGTGAGCTCCTACGAGCAGTACTTC
TRBV14	-	once	TRBJ2-7	CASSQAGAYEQYF	TGTGCCAGCAGCCAAGCAGGGGCCTACGAGCAGTACTTC
TRBV2	TRBD1	-	TRBJ2-7	CASRGGEHEQYF	TGTGCCAGCAGAGGGGGCGAGCACGAGCAGTACTTC
TRBV19	-	-	TRBJ2-2	CASSIVSSGQNTGELFF	TGTGCCAGTAGTATAGTGTCTTCCGGTCAGAACACCGGGGAGCTGTTTTTT
TRBV4-1	TRBD1	-	TRBJ2-7	CASSHQLTGDEQYF	TGCGCCAGCAGCCACCAATTGACAGGGGACGAGCAGTACTTC
TRBV9	-	-	TRBJ2-1	CASSVTGRDEQFF	TGTGCCAGCAGCGTAACAGGGCGGGATGAGCAGTTCTTC
TRBV19	-	-	TRBJ2-7	CASGGVHEQYF	TGTGCCAGTGGGGGCGTCCACGAGCAGTACTTC
TRBV4-3	TRBD1	-	TRBJ1-2	CASSQGTGGFYGYTF	TGCGCCAGCAGCCAAGGGACAGGGGGCTTCTATGGCTACACCTTC
TRBV7-9	-	-	TRBJ2-3	CASSLVSGTLTDTQYF	TGTGCCAGCAGCTTAGTTAGCGGTACCCTCACAGATACGCAGTATTTT
TRBV19	-	-	TRBJ2-2	CASSIDLEPGELFF	TGTGCCAGTAGTATAGATCTGGAGCCCGGGGAGCTGTTTTTT
TRBV27	TRBD1	-	TRBJ2-5	CASRETGVGETQYF	TGTGCCAGCAGAGAGACAGGGGTAGGCGAGACCCAGTACTTC
TRBV27	-	-	TRBJ1-1	CASSGLPPNTEAFF	TGTGCCAGCAGCGGACTGCCCCCAAACACTGAAGCTTTCTTT
TRBV29-1	TRBD1	once	TRBJ2-1	CSVGQGAYNEQFF	TGCAGCGTTGGACAGGGGGCTTACAATGAGCAGTTCTTC
TRBV19	-	once	TRBJ1-2	CASSMALGYTF	TGTGCCAGTAGTATGGCCCTTGGCTACACCTTC
TRBV7-9	TRBD1	once	TRBJ2-5	CASSQRVGQSTKTQYF	TGTGCCAGCAGCCAGCGTGTGGGACAGAGCACGAAGACCCAGTACTTC
TRBV27	TRBD1	-	TRBJ1-2	CASSVTGQDIYYGYTF	TGTGCCAGCAGTGTTACGGGACAGGATATATACTATGGCTACACCTTC
TRBV4-3	-	-	TRBJ2-1	CASSPTPSNEQFF	TGCGCCAGCAGCCCCACCCCTAGCAATGAGCAGTTCTTC
TRBV4-1	-	once	TRBJ2-3	CASSPRGNTDTQYF	TGCGCCAGCAGCCCCCGGGGTAACACAGATACGCAGTATTTT
TRBV5-4	-	-	TRBJ1-1	CASIPRPGWAEAFF	TGTGCCAGCATCCCTAGGCCAGGGTGGGCTGAAGCTTTCTTT
TRBV11-2	TRBD2	-	TRBJ2-1	CASSLGLSGRYNEQFF	TGTGCCAGCAGCCTGGGCCTAAGCGGGAGATACAATGAGCAGTTCTTC
TRBV27	TRBD1	-	TRBJ2-3	CASSVQGAWATDTQYF	TGTGCCAGCAGTGTCCAGGGGGCGTGGGCAACAGATACGCAGTATTTT